The rows below give T cell receptor beta chains drawn from one sample of a study of post-analysis software for immune sequencing data. TCRdb reprocessed the PCR reads with MiXCR, giving one entry per CDR3 protein. There are around 700,000 distinct CDR3 sequences in the sample; around 64% occur only once, and approximately 10% lies in the top ten. The sequenced material came from blood. These TCRs come from a girl aged 2-15 years with multiple sclerosis. Each CDR3 is given with its conserved first and last residue. A D gene is named only where the DNA matches it firmly. Not all rows give a size; the values are once, few, many and, for expanded clones, a class.

j_call,clone_size,d_call,cdr3_length,v_call,cdr3_nt,cdr3_aa
TRBJ2-1,-,TRBD1,12,TRBV10-1,TGCGCCAGCAGTGAATTTGGGACAGGACAGTTCTTC,CASSEFGTGQFF
TRBJ2-6,-,TRBD1,15,TRBV11-2,TGTGCCAGCAGCCGCAGGGGGTCTGGGGCCAACGTCCTGACTTTC,CASSRRGSGANVLTF
TRBJ2-5,-,TRBD1,17,TRBV2,TGTGCCAGCAGTGACCCCTGGACAGGGGAGTTTCGGGAGACCCAGTACTTC,CASSDPWTGEFRETQYF
TRBJ2-7,-,-,15,TRBV7-9,TGTGCCAGTAGCACAGGGACGGGACTCCCCTACGAGCAGTACTTC,CASSTGTGLPYEQYF
TRBJ2-3,-,TRBD1,15,TRBV29-1,TGCAGCGTTGCCGTACAGGGGCAAGACACAGATACGCAGTATTTT,CSVAVQGQDTDTQYF
TRBJ2-1,-,TRBD2,20,TRBV12-3/TRBV12-4,TGTGCCAGCAGTTCCCCGGGACTAGCGGGAGGGACTAGCTCCTACAATGAGCAGTTCTTC,CASSSPGLAGGTSSYNEQFF
TRBJ2-3,few,-,14,TRBV29-1,TGCAGCGGATCGAGGGAGGCTAGCACAGATACGCAGTATTTT,CSGSREASTDTQYF
TRBJ2-4,-,TRBD2,15,TRBV12-3/TRBV12-4,TGTGCCAGCAGTGTTGGGACTAGCGGACCAAACATTCAGTACTTC,CASSVGTSGPNIQYF
TRBJ2-1,few,-,14,TRBV5-1,TGCGCCAGCAGCTTAAGCCCAGGTATCAATGAGCAGTTCTTC,CASSLSPGINEQFF
TRBJ2-3,few,-,12,TRBV29-1,TGCAGCGTTCCCCACTCGACAGATACGCAGTATTTT,CSVPHSTDTQYF
TRBJ2-1,once,TRBD2,14,TRBV7-9,TGTGCCAGCAGTCGACTAGCGGGAGCGAATGAGCAGTTCTTC,CASSRLAGANEQFF
TRBJ1-2,-,-,15,TRBV20-1,TGCAGTGCTAGAGATCTTGCGGGGGGGATACGGGGCTACACCTTC,CSARDLAGGIRGYTF
TRBJ2-1,few,-,14,TRBV6-1,TGTGCCAGCAGGCGGGACGGCTCCTACAATGAGCAGTTCTTC,CASRRDGSYNEQFF
TRBJ1-1,-,-,13,TRBV20-1,TGCAGTGCTACGCCGCCCATGAACACTGAAGCTTTCTTT,CSATPPMNTEAFF
TRBJ1-6,-,-,20,TRBV6-5,TGTGCCAGCAGTTACCTTAAACTTTCCTCAGAGGGTTCCTATAATTCACCCCTCCACTTT,CASSYLKLSSEGSYNSPLHF
TRBJ2-5,-,-,15,TRBV5-6,TGTGCCAGCAGCTTGGCTCCCGGAGATCAAGAGACCCAGTACTTC,CASSLAPGDQETQYF
TRBJ2-1,-,TRBD2,17,TRBV5-1,TGCGCCAGCAGACCTACCGGGACTAGGAACACCTACAATGAGCAGTTCTTC,CASRPTGTRNTYNEQFF
TRBJ2-7,-,-,15,TRBV6-2/TRBV6-3,TGTGCCAGCAGGCCCCCGGGTTCGGGGCGATACGAGCAGTACTTC,CASRPPGSGRYEQYF
TRBJ2-1,-,-,13,TRBV27,TGTGCCAGCAGTTTATCGCAGGGCGGTGAGCAGTTCTTC,CASSLSQGGEQFF
TRBJ1-2,-,-,14,TRBV12-3/TRBV12-4,TGTGCCAGCGGCTACCTGGGAGGGAGCTATGGCTACACCTTC,CASGYLGGSYGYTF
TRBJ2-1,-,-,14,TRBV9,TGTGCCAGCAGCGTAGTGGACAGAACGAATGAGCAGTTCTTC,CASSVVDRTNEQFF
TRBJ2-6,-,-,17,TRBV12-3/TRBV12-4,TGTGCCAGCAGCCGACACGGGGCCAGCTCTGGGGCCAACGTCCTGACTTTC,CASSRHGASSGANVLTF
TRBJ2-2,-,-,14,TRBV5-1,TGCGCCAGCAGCCCCGGGACGAACACCGGGGAGCTGTTTTTT,CASSPGTNTGELFF
TRBJ2-1,-,-,14,TRBV5-6,TGTGCCAGCAGCTTGGGGGTAGTGGGAGATGAGCAGTTCTTC,CASSLGVVGDEQFF
TRBJ1-1,-,-,14,TRBV27,TGTGCCAGCAGTTATGGGGGAGGATGGGCTGAAGCTTTCTTT,CASSYGGGWAEAFF
TRBJ2-5,once,TRBD2,16,TRBV29-1,TGCAGCGTGACGGGACTAGCGGGGTTCTCCTACAATGAGCAGTACTTC,CSVTGLAGFSYNEQYF
TRBJ2-2,once,TRBD1,15,TRBV5-1,TGCGCCAGCAGCACCCGACAGGGCCTCACCGGGGAGCTGTTTTTT,CASSTRQGLTGELFF
TRBJ2-1,once,TRBD1,20,TRBV18,TGTGCCAGCTCGATAAAGGGGGCCAAAGGGGTTCAAGCGTCCTACAATGAGCAGTTCTTC,CASSIKGAKGVQASYNEQFF
TRBJ2-3,-,-,16,TRBV7-2,TGTGCCAGCAGCTTAGAAGGGTTGAGAGGCACAGATACGCAGTATTTT,CASSLEGLRGTDTQYF
TRBJ1-1,-,TRBD1,18,TRBV27,TGTGCCAGCAGTTTATGGGGGACAGGGGGAAATTTGAACACTGAAGCTTTCTTT,CASSLWGTGGNLNTEAFF
TRBJ1-2,-,-,12,TRBV7-2,TGTGCCAGCAGCTTAGGTTTGCAGGGCTACACCTTC,CASSLGLQGYTF
TRBJ2-7,-,-,14,TRBV7-9,TGTGCCAGCAGCTTCGCCGACAGGCTTCACGAGCAGTACTTC,CASSFADRLHEQYF
TRBJ2-1,-,TRBD2,13,TRBV7-2,TGTGCCAGCAGCCGGATAACGGGGGGTGAGCAGTTCTTC,CASSRITGGEQFF
TRBJ1-2,-,-,11,TRBV29-1,TGCAGCGTTGAGGGGACACCTGGCTACACCTTC,CSVEGTPGYTF
TRBJ2-7,-,TRBD2,15,TRBV20-1,TGCAGTGCTAGATCAGGCAGGACTAGCATGTACGAGCAGTACTTC,CSARSGRTSMYEQYF
TRBJ2-5,-,TRBD1,16,TRBV12-3/TRBV12-4,TGTGCCAGCAGTTTTGCCCTCACAGGGGGAGATGAGACCCAGTACTTC,CASSFALTGGDETQYF
TRBJ2-5,-,-,14,TRBV10-3,TGTGCCATCAAGGAAGCCGGGGGAGCGGAGACCCAGTACTTC,CAIKEAGGAETQYF
TRBJ2-1,once,-,15,TRBV4-2,TGTGCCAGCAGCCAAGGAGGGCGGCTTAACAATGAGCAGTTCTTC,CASSQGGRLNNEQFF
TRBJ2-2,-,-,16,TRBV9,TGTGCCAGCAGCCCAGCGGCCGGACTGAACACCGGGGAGCTGTTTTTT,CASSPAAGLNTGELFF
TRBJ2-1,-,TRBD2,14,TRBV30,TGTGCCTGGAGTATAGGACTAGCGCTCAATGAGCAGTTCTTC,CAWSIGLALNEQFF
TRBJ2-3,-,-,14,TRBV29-1,TGCAGCTATAATCTGGATATAATCAAGGATACGCAGTATTTT,CSYNLDIIKDTQYF
TRBJ2-5,-,-,16,TRBV7-9,TGTGCCAGCAGCTTTTATCGAGTCAGGGTGGGAAAGACCCAGTACTTC,CASSFYRVRVGKTQYF
TRBJ2-1,-,-,16,TRBV30,TGTGCCTGGAGTGTACCAGGGAAGAGCTCCTACAATGAGCAGTTCTTC,CAWSVPGKSSYNEQFF
TRBJ2-1,-,-,12,TRBV28,TGTGCCACCCATTTGACACACAATGAGCAGTTCTTC,CATHLTHNEQFF
TRBJ1-2,-,-,15,TRBV7-9,TGTGCCAGCTTCTGGACGGAGACCGCTAACTATGGCTACACCTTC,CASFWTETANYGYTF
TRBJ1-1,-,TRBD1,14,TRBV6-5,TGTGCCAGCCTACGGTCAGGGGGCGGCACTGAAGCTTTCTTT,CASLRSGGGTEAFF
TRBJ2-1,-,-,13,TRBV7-9,TGTGCCAGCAGCGCCCATCAGGGCTATGAGCAGTTCTTC,CASSAHQGYEQFF
TRBJ2-1,-,-,16,TRBV11-1,TGTGCCAGCAGCTTAAGACAGGCCCCCCGTTGGAATGAGCAGTTCTTC,CASSLRQAPRWNEQFF
TRBJ1-5,-,TRBD1,20,TRBV7-2,TGTGCCAGCAGCTTCTCGACCGGGACAGGGGGCGCGTCGGGCAATCAGCCCCAGCATTTT,CASSFSTGTGGASGNQPQHF